This T cell receptor (beta chain) was sequenced for a study of immune evolution from preneoplasia to lung adenocarcinoma. Study-wide points: Top clone frequencies peaked in normal lung, apparently declining through invasive adenocarcinoma. Later-stage lesions appeared to have more T cells, more diversity, less clonality.

Histologic diagnosis was independently verified by two lung pathologists. Comments on this clone: Its antigen is unidentified.

The assay was immunoSEQ multiplex PCR, and TCRdb's table has in-frame clones only and misses some. The sample lists 5,000 or so clones; roughly 85% were seen once. This TCR derives from a person in their 70s with lung adenocarcinoma. Sequencing was done on a sample of FFPE adjacent normal lung tissue.

The CDR3 is CASSERSAVYNEQFF. The CDR3 DNA follows: TGCGCCAGCAGTGAGAGGAGCGCGGTTTACAATGAGCAGTTCTTC. The rearrangement uses TRBV10-2 and TRBJ2-1; D is unclear. Trimming took 2 bases from V and 4 from J, leaving 12 bases between them. CDR1 is WSHSY, CDR2 SAAADI, per germline. The CDR3 runs 15 residues.